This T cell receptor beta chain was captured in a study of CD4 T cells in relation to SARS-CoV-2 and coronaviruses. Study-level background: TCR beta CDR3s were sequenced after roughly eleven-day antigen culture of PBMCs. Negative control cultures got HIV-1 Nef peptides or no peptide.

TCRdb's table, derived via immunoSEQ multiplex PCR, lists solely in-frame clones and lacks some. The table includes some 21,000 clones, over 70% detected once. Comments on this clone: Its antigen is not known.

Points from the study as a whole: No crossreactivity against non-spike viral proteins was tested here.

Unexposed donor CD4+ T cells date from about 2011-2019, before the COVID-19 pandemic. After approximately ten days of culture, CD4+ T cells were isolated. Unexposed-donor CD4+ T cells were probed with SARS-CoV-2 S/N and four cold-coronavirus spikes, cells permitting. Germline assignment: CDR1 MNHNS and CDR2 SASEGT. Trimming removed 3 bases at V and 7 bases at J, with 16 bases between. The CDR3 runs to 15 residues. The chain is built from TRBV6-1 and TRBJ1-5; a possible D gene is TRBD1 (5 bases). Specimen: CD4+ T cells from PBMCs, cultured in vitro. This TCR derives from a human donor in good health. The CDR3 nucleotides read TGTGCCAGCAGTGAGAATTGGGGGGAAGGGCAGCCCCAGCATTTT. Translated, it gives CASSENWGEGQPQHF.